Listed here is a single T cell receptor beta chain. The antigen remains undetermined. Germline V gene lookup returns CDR1 SGHDN and CDR2 FVKESK. Trimming took off 4 bases at V and 4 bases at J, with 12 bases between the two ends. The CDR3 runs 14 residues. PCR primers comprised 60 Vbeta and 13 Jbeta primers. Sequenced by immunoSEQ multiplex PCR; TCRdb stores in-frame clones only, minus some. The sample shows about 120,000 clones, approximately 80% of them seen only once. The data were obtained in a study of cytomegalovirus exposure and HLA in healthy donors. Study results and caveats: Rates of TCR association differed by HLA locus in a later analysis, with DRB1 highest and HLA-C lowest. The study flagged 150 to 200 TCR beta chains as cytomegalovirus-associated.

The V call is TRBV14, the J call TRBJ2-3, with D possibly TRBD2 on 6 matching bases. This receptor was taken from a man aged 35 to 55 in good health and CMV-seropositive. The sequencing input was PBMCs. The CDR3 sequence: CASSPREVSDTQYF. The CDR3 nucleotides are TGTGCCAGCAGCCCCAGGGAGGTTTCAGATACGCAGTATTTT.